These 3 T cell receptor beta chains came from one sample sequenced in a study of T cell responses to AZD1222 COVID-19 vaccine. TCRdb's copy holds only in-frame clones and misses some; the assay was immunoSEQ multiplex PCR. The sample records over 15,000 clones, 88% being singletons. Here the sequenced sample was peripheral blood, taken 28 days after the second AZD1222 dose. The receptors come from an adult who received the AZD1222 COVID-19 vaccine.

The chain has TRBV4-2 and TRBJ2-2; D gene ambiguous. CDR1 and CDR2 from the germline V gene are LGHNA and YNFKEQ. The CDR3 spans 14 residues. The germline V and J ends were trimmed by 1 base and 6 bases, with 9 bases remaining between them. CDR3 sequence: CASSQVSPSGELFF. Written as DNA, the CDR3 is TGTGCCAGCAGCCAAGTTAGTCCGTCCGGGGAGCTGTTTTTT.

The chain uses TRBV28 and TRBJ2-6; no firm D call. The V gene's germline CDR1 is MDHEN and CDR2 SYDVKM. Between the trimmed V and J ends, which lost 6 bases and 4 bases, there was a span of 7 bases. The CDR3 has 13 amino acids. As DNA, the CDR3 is TGTGCCAGCAGGTCGGTCGGGGCCAACGTCCTGACTTTC. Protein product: CASRSVGANVLTF.

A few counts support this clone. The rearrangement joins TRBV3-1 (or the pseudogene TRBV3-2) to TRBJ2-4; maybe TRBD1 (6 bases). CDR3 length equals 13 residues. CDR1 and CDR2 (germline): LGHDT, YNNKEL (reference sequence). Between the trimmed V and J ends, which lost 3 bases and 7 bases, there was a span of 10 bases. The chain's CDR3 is CASSHPRGNIQYF. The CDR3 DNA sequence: TGTGCCAGCAGCCACCCCAGGGGTAACATTCAGTACTTC.